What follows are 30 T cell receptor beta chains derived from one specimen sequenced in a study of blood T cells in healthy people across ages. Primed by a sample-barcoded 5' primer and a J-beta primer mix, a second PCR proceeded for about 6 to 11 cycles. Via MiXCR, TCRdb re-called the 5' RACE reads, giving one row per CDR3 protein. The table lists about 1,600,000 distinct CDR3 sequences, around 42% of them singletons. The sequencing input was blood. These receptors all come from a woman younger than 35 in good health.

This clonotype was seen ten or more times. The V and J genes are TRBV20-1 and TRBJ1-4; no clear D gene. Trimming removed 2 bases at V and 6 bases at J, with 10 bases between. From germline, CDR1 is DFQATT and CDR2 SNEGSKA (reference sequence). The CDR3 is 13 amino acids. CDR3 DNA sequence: TGCAGTGCTAGACACTGGGCTGATGAAAAACTGTTTTTT. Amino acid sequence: CSARHWADEKLFF.

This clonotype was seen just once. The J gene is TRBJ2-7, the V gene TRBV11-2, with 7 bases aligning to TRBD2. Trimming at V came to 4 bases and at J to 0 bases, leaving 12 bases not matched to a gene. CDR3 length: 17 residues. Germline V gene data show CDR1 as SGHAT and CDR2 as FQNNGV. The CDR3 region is CASSSTPPGGISYEQYF. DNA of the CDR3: TGTGCCAGCAGCTCCACTCCACCCGGGGGGATCTCCTACGAGCAGTACTTC. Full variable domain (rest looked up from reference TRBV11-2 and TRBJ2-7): EAGVAQSPRYKIIEKRQSVAFWCNPISGHATLYWYQQILGQGPKLLIQFQNNGVVDDSQLPKDRFSAERLKGVDSTLKIQPAKLEDSAVYLCASSSTPPGGISYEQYFGPGTRLTVT.

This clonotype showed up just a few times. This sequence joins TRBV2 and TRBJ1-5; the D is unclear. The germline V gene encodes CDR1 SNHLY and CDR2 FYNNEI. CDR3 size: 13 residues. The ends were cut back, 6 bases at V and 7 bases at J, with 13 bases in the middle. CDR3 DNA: TGTGCCAGCAGCCCTGAGGGTCGGCAGCCCCAGCATTTT. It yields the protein CASSPEGRQPQHF.

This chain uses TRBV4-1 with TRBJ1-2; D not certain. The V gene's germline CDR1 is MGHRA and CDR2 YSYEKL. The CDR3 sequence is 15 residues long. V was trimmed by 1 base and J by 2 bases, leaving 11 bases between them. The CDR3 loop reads CASSQVGGQNYGYTF. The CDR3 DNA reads TGCGCCAGCAGCCAAGTGGGTGGGCAGAACTATGGCTACACCTTC.

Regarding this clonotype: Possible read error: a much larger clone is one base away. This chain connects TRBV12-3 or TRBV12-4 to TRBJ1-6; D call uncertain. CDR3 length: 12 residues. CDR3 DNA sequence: TGTGCCAACAGTATTCAGAATTCACCCCTCCACTTT. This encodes CANSIQNSPLHF.

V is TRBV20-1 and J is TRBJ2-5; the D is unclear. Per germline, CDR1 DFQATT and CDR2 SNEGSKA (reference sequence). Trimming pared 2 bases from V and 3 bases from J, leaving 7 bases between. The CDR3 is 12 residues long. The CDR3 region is CSARQFKETQYF. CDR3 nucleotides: TGCAGTGCTAGACAGTTTAAAGAGACCCAGTACTTC.

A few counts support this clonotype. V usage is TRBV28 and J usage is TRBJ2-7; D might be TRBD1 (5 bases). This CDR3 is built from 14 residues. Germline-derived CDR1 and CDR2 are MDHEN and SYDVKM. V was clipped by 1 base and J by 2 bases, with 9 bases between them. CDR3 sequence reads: CASSLFDRPYEQYF. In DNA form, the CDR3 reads TGTGCCAGCAGTTTATTCGACAGACCCTACGAGCAGTACTTC. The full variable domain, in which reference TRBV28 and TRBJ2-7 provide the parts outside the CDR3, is DVKVTQSSRYLVKRTGEKVFLECVQDMDHENMFWYRQDPGLGLRLIYFSYDVKMKEKGDIPEGYSVSREKKERFSLILESASTNQTSMYLCASSLFDRPYEQYFGPGTRLTVT.

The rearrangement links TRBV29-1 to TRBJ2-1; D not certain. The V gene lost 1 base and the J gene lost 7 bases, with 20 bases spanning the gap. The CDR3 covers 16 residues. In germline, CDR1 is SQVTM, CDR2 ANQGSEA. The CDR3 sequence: CSVEAPGPRQKNEQFF. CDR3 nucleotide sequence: TGCAGCGTTGAAGCCCCCGGACCAAGACAAAAAAATGAGCAGTTCTTC.

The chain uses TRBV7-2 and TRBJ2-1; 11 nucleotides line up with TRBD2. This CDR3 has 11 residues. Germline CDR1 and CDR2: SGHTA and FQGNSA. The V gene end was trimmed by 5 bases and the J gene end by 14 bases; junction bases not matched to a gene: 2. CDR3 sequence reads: CASSTSGSKFF. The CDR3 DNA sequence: TGTGCCAGCAGCACTAGCGGGAGCAAGTTCTTC.

The CDR3 is CASSSPGRGQGYEQYF. CDR3 in DNA: TGTGCCAGCAGCTCCCCGGGAAGGGGACAGGGATACGAGCAGTACTTC. This sequence joins TRBV7-9 and TRBJ2-7; 9 positions agree with TRBD1. CDR3 length equals 16 residues. Germline CDR1 SEHNR, CDR2 FQNEAQ (reference sequence). The junction had 11 bases not matched to a gene; V was cut back by 4 bases and J by 4 bases.

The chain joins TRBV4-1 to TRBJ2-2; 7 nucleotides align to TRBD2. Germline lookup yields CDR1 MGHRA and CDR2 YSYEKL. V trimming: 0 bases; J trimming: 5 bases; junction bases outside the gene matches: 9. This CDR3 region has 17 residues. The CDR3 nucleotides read TGCGCCAGCAGCCAAGATGGAGTTGGTAGCGGGACCGGGGAGCTGTTTTTT. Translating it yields CASSQDGVGSGTGELFF.

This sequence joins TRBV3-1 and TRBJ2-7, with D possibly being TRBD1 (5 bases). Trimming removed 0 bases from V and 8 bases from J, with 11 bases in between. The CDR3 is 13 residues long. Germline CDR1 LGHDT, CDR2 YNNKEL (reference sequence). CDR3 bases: TGTGCCAGCAGCCAAGAGGGGCGTAGTCAGCAGTACTTC. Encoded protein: CASSQEGRSQQYF.

The CDR3 nucleotides read TGTGCCACCTACCGGAACACTGAAGCTTTCTTT. Translated: CATYRNTEAFF. The chain is built from TRBV6-2 or TRBV6-3 and TRBJ1-1; D is unresolved. This CDR3 comprises 11 residues. CDR1 MNHEY and CDR2 SVGEGT come from the germline V gene. Trimming took off 10 bases at V and 1 base at J, with 7 bases between the two ends.

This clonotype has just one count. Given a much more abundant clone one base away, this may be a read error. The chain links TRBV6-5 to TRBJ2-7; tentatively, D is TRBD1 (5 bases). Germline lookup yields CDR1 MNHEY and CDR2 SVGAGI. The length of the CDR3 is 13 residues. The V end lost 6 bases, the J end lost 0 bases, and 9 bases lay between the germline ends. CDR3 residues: CASRQTDSYEQYF. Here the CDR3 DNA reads TGTGCCAGCAGGCAGACAGACTCCTACGAGCAGTACTTC.

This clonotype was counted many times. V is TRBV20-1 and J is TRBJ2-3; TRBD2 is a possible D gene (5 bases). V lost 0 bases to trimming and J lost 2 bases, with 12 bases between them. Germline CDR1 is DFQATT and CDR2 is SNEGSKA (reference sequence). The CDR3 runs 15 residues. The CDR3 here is CSARDGSAITDTQYF. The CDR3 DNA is TGCAGTGCTAGAGATGGGAGCGCCATCACAGATACGCAGTATTTT.

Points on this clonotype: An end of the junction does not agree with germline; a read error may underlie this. CDR3 nucleotides: TGCAGGGCTACGAAGACAGATACGCAGTATTTT. Protein sequence: CRATKTDTQYF. The chain carries TRBV20-1 and TRBJ2-3; D unclear. CDR3 length: 11 amino acids. Germline V gene data show CDR1 as DFQATT and CDR2 as SNEGSKA (reference sequence).

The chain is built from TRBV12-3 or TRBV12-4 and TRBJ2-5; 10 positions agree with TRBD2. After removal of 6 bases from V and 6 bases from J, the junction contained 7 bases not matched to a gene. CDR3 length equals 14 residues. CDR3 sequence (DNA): TGTGCCAGCAGGGAGCGGGAGGGTACAAAGACCCAGTACTTC. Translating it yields CASREREGTKTQYF.

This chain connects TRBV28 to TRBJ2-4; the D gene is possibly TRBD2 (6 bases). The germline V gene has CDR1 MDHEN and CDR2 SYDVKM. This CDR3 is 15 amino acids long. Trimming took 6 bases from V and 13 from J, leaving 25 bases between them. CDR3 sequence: CASSVGGPRPTEQYF. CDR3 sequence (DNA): TGTGCCAGCAGCGTGGGGGGACCAAGACCTACAGAGCAGTACTTC. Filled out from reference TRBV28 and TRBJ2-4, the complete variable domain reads DVKVTQSSRYLVKRTGEKVFLECVQDMDHENMFWYRQDPGLGLRLIYFSYDVKMKEKGDIPEGYSVSREKKERFSLILESASTNQTSMYLCASSVGGPRPTEQYFGAGTRLSVL.

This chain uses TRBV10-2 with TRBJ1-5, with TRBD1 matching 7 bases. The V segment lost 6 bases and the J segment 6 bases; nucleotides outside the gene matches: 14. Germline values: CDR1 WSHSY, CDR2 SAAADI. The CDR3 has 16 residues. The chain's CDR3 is CASSPGRDSVAQPQHF. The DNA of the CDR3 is TGCGCCAGCAGCCCGGGTCGGGACAGTGTAGCTCAGCCCCAGCATTTT.

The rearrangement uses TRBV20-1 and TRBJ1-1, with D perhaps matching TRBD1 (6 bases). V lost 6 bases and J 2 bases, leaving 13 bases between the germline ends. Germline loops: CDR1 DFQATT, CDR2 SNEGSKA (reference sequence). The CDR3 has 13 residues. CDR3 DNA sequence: TGCAGTGCCCCGCGGGGGCCTAACACTGAAGCTTTCTTT. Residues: CSAPRGPNTEAFF.

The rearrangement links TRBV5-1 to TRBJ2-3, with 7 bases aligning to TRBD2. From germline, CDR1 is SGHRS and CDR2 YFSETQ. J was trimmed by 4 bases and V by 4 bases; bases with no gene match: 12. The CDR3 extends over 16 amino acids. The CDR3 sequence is CASSPPSGVDSDTQYF. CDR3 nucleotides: TGCGCCAGCAGCCCGCCTAGCGGTGTTGACTCAGATACGCAGTATTTT.

This CDR3 is CASSLVTGPYEQYF. In nucleotides, the CDR3 is TGTGCCAGCAGCCTAGTCACGGGACCCTACGAGCAGTACTTC. The V and J genes are TRBV11-1 and TRBJ2-4; tentatively, D is TRBD1 or TRBD2 (5 bases each). The DNA end lines up better with TRBJ2-7; the J call may be wrong. The CDR3 is 14 residues long. CDR1 is SGHAT and CDR2 is FQDESV in the germline V gene (reference sequence).

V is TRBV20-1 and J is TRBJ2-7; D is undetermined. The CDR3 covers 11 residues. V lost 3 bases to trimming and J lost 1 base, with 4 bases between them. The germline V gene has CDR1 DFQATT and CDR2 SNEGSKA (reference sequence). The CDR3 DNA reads TGCAGTGCTAGGTGGTCCTACGAGCAGTACTTC. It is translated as CSARWSYEQYF.

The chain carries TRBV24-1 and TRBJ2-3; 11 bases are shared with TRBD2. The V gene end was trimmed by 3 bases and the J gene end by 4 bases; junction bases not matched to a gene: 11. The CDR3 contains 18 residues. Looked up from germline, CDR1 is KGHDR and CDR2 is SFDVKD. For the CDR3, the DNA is TGTGCCACCAGTGATCGAACCCCGACTAGCGGGAATCCAGATACGCAGTATTTT. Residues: CATSDRTPTSGNPDTQYF.

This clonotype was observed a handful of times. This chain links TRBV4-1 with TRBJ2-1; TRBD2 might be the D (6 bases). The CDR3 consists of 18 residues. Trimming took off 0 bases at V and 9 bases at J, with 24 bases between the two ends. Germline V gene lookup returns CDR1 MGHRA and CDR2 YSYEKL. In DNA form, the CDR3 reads TGCGCCAGCAGCCAAGACTTTCCGGTTCCCCCTGACGGGAGTGAGCAGTTCTTC. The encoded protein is CASSQDFPVPPDGSEQFF.

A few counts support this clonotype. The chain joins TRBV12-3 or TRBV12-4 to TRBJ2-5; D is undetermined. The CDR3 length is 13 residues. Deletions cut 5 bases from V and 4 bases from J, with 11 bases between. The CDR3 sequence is CASSLTVGETQYF. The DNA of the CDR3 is TGTGCCAGCAGTCTGACCGTGGGAGAGACCCAGTACTTC.

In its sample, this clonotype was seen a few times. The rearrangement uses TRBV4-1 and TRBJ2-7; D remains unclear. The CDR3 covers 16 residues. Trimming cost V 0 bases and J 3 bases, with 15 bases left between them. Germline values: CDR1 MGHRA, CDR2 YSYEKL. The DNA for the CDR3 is TGCGCCAGCAGCCAAGACTGGGCAGCCTCCTACTACGAGCAGTACTTC. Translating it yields CASSQDWAASYYEQYF.

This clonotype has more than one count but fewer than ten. The CDR3 loop reads CASSQGLALKETQYF. The CDR3 DNA follows: TGCGCCAGCAGCCAGGGTCTAGCGTTAAAAGAGACCCAGTACTTC. This sequence joins TRBV4-1 and TRBJ2-5; tentative D call: TRBD2 (6 bases). Germline V gene sequence: CDR1 MGHRA, CDR2 YSYEKL. V was shortened by 3 bases and J by 3 bases, with 14 bases between the two germline ends. CDR3 length equals 15 residues.

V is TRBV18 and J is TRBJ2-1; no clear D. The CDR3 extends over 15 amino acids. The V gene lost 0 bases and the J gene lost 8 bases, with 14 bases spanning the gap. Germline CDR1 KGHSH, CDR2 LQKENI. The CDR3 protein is CASSPPMRKSDEQFF. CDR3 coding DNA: TGTGCCAGCTCACCACCTATGAGGAAATCGGATGAGCAGTTCTTC.

CDR3 sequence: CASSGFGRGGDEQFF. As DNA, the CDR3 is TGTGCCAGCAGTGGATTCGGCAGGGGAGGGGATGAGCAGTTCTTC. The chain joins TRBV2 to TRBJ2-1, with D possibly being TRBD2 (7 bases). The CDR3 has 15 amino acids. Germline V gene sequence: CDR1 SNHLY, CDR2 FYNNEI. The germline V and J ends were trimmed by 4 bases and 8 bases, with 18 bases remaining between them.